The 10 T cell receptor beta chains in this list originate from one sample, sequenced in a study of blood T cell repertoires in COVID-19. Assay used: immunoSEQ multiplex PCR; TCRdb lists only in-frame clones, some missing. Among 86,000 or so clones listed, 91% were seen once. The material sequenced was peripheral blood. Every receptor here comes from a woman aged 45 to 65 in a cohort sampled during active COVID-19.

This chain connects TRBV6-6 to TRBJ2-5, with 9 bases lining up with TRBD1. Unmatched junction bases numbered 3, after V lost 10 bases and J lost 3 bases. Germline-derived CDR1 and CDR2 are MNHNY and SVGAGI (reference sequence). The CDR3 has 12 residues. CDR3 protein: CATWTGEETQYF. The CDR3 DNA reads TGTGCCACCTGGACAGGGGAAGAGACCCAGTACTTC.

The CDR3 DNA follows: TGTGCCAGCAGCCGGAGGGGGGGCGGGCGCAATGAGCAGTTCTTC. Encoded protein: CASSRRGGGRNEQFF. The chain is built from TRBV3-1 (or the pseudogene TRBV3-2) and TRBJ2-1; D is possibly TRBD2 (7 bases). V lost 4 bases, J lost 6 bases, and 16 bases lay in between. The CDR3 covers 15 residues. Looked up from germline, CDR1 is LGHDT and CDR2 is YNNKEL (reference sequence).

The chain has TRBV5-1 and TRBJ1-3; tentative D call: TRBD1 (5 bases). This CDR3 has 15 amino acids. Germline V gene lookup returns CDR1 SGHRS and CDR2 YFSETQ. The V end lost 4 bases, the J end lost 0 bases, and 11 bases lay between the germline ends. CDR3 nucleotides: TGCGCCAGCAGCAGTTGGGGACTCTCTGGAAACACCATATATTTT. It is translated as CASSSWGLSGNTIYF.

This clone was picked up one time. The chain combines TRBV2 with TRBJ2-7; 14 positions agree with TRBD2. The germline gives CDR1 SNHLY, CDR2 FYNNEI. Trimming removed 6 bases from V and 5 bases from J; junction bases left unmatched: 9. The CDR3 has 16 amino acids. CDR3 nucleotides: TGTGCCAGCAGGCCAATCGCGACTAGCGGGAGGGACGAGCAGTACTTC. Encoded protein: CASRPIATSGRDEQYF. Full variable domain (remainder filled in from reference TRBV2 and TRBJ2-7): EPEVTQTPSHQVTQMGQEVILRCVPISNHLYFYWYRQILGQKVEFLVSFYNNEISEKSEIFDDQFSVERPDGSNFTLKIRSTKLEDSAMYFCASRPIATSGRDEQYFGPGTRLTVT.

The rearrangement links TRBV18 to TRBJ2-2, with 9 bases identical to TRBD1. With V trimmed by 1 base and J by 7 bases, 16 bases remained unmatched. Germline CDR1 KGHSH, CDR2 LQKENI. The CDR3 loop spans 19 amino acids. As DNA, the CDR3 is TGTGCCAGCTCACCACGACCGCTTGTTGGGACAGGGACCGGCGGGGAGCTGTTTTTT. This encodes CASSPRPLVGTGTGGELFF.

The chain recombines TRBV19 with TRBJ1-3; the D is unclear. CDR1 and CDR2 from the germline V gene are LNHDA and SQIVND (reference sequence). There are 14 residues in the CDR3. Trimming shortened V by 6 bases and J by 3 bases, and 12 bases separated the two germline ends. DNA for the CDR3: TGTGCCAGTAGCCTCGTGGGAGATGGAAACACCATATATTTT. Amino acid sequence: CASSLVGDGNTIYF.

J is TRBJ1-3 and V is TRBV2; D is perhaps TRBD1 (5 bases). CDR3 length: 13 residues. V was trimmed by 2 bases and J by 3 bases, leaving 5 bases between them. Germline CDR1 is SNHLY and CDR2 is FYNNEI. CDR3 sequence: CASSETGGNTIYF. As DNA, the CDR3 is TGTGCCAGCAGTGAAACAGGTGGAAACACCATATATTTT.

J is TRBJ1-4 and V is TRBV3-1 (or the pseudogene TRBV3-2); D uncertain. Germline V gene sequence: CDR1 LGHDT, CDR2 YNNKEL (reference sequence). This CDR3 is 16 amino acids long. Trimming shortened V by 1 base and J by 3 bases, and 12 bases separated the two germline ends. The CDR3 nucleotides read TGTGCCAGCAGCCAAGTGGTTTCGACTTCTAATGAAAAACTGTTTTTT. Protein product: CASSQVVSTSNEKLFF.

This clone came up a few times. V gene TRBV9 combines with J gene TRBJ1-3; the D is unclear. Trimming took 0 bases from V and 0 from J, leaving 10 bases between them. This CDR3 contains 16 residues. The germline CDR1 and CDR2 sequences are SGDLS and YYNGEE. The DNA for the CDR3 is TGTGCCAGCAGCGTAGTTGGGGAGAGCTCTGGAAACACCATATATTTT. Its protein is CASSVVGESSGNTIYF.

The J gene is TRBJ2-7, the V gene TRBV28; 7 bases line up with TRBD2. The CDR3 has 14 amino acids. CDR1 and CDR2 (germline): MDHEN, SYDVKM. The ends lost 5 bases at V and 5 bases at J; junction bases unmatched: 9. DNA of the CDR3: TGTGCCAGCAGTAATATGGGGAGGGCCGACGAGCAGTACTTC. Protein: CASSNMGRADEQYF.